The clone carrying this T cell receptor beta chain was recorded a few times. Its antigen is unknown. This entry comes from a study of blood T cells in healthy people across ages. The wider study: The capture of about one barcoded beta molecule per two T cells was achieved by template switching.

With V trimmed by 5 bases and J by 1 base, 7 bases remained unmatched. The germline V gene has CDR1 LGHNT and CDR2 FRNRAP. The CDR3 consists of 15 residues. Study-wide results and limits: Diversity estimated from one million T cells was considered an underestimate.

Through a sample-barcoded 5' primer and a J-beta primer mix, a second PCR was run for roughly 7 to 12 cycles. TCRdb reprocessed the 5' RACE reads via MiXCR and lists one record per CDR3 protein. This sample has fewer than 1 million distinct CDR3 sequences, with more than 40% found just once. The sample was blood. The chain links TRBV12-5 to TRBJ2-5; 7 positions agree with TRBD1. This clonotype was obtained from a man aged 60 to 75 in good health. The CDR3 DNA is TGTGCTAGTGGTCCCGCTGAGGGGGCCCAAGAGACCCAGTACTTC. This codes for CASGPAEGAQETQYF. Full variable domain (outside the CDR3, taken from reference TRBV12-5 and TRBJ2-5): DARVTQTPRHKVTEMGQEVTMRCQPILGHNTVFWYRQTMMQGLELLAYFRNRAPLDDSGMPKDRFSAEMPDATLATLKIQPSEPRDSAVYFCASGPAEGAQETQYFGPGTRLLVL.